The clone carrying this T cell receptor (beta chain) has just a few counts. Its antigen remains unknown. This sample was included in a study of T-cell memory formation after mild COVID-19. Overall study: Largely donor-specific TCR clusters were found. The study's findings and limits: CD4/CD8 balance held among clones contracting day 15 to 85, and later expanders leaned CD4+. The appearance of some responding clones in pre-infection memory suggested that cross-reactive memory joined.

The CDR3 totals 16 residues. Germline CDR1 and CDR2: SGDLS and YYNGEE. Trimming took 2 bases from V and 1 from J, leaving 12 bases between them. cDNA libraries for TCR alpha and TCR beta, carrying sample barcodes and UMIs, came from 5'RACE with constant-segment primers. TCRdb passed the 5' RACE reads through MiXCR, listing each CDR3 protein once. The sample lists about 610,000 distinct CDR3 sequences, 15% to 20% occurring once. This TCR was sampled from an adult woman who had mild COVID-19 (a few samples of this study predate the infection). Cell type and time point are not known. This rearrangement joins TRBV9 to TRBJ2-2; no clear D gene. What was sequenced was PBMCs or a T cell subset sorted from them (not recorded which). This CDR3 reads CASSVRADQNTGELFF. DNA of the CDR3: TGTGCCAGCAGCGTCCGGGCCGATCAGAACACCGGGGAGCTGTTTTTT.